A single sample gave rise to the 12 T cell receptor beta chains below, sequenced in a study of graft-versus-host responses after intestinal transplantation. Sequencing used immunoSEQ multiplex PCR; TCRdb keeps in-frame clones, though not all of them. The sample shows about 21,000 clones, 40% to 45% of them seen only once. Irradiated stimulators labeled with violet dye, some 200,000 in number, were plated with some 200,000 CFSE-labeled responders. Sequencing was performed on alloreactive CD8+ T cells from a mixed lymphocyte reaction culture, taken before intestinal transplant. The subset: CFSE-low proliferating T cells sorted from roughly six-day pre-transplant mixed lymphocyte reaction (GvH or HvG direction). These receptors all come from a human patient who received an intestinal transplant.

The CDR3 DNA sequence: TGTGCCAGCAGCACAACTCATCTCGGCTACACCTTC. Encoded protein: CASSTTHLGYTF. This chain connects TRBV7-9 to TRBJ1-2; D unresolved. Deletions cut 5 bases from V and 8 bases from J, with 12 bases between. Germline V gene data show CDR1 as SEHNR and CDR2 as FQNEAQ (reference sequence). The CDR3 length is 12 residues. The variable domain in full, completed from reference TRBV7-9 and TRBJ1-2, reads DTGVSQNPRHKITKRGQNVTFRCDPISEHNRLYWYRQTLGQGPEFLTYFQNEAQLEKSRLLSDRFSAERPKGSFSTLEIQRTEQGDSAMYLCASSTTHLGYTFGSGTRLTVV.

V gene TRBV5-1 combines with J gene TRBJ2-7, with D perhaps matching TRBD1 (5 bases). This CDR3 comprises 14 residues. V lost 0 bases, J lost 3 bases, and 10 bases lay in between. The germline gives CDR1 SGHRS, CDR2 YFSETQ. This CDR3 is CASSLGGANYEQYF. CDR3 nucleotide sequence: TGCGCCAGCAGCTTGGGGGGCGCCAACTACGAGCAGTACTTC.

The CDR3 nucleotides read TGCGCCAGCAGCTTGGGGGGAGGAACGGAGACCCAGTACTTC. This gives the protein CASSLGGGTETQYF. The rearrangement joins TRBV5-1 to TRBJ2-5; D possibly corresponds to TRBD2 (6 bases). CDR1 is SGHRS and CDR2 is YFSETQ in the germline V gene. With 0 bases removed from V and 5 bases from J, the gap between germline ends came to 11 bases. The CDR3 runs to 14 residues. The whole variable domain, filled in from reference TRBV5-1 and TRBJ2-5, reads KAGVTQTPRYLIKTRGQQVTLSCSPISGHRSVSWYQQTPGQGLQFLFEYFSETQRNKGNFPGRFSGRQFSNSRSEMNVSTLELGDSALYLCASSLGGGTETQYFGPGTRLLVL.

The chain couples TRBV5-5 to TRBJ2-5; possibly TRBD2 for D (6 bases). Trimming pared 3 bases from V and 2 bases from J, leaving 11 bases between. The CDR3 has 14 amino acids. The germline V gene encodes CDR1 SGHKS and CDR2 YYEKEE (reference sequence). The CDR3, as DNA: TGTGCCAGCAGCTCCCTCGCGGGACAAGAGACCCAGTACTTC. Protein: CASSSLAGQETQYF. The entire variable domain, with the rest obtained from reference TRBV5-5 and TRBJ2-5, is as follows: DAGVTQSPTHLIKTRGQQVTLRCSPISGHKSVSWYQQVLGQGPQFIFQYYEKEERGRGNFPDRFSARQFPNYSSELNVNALLLGDSALYLCASSSLAGQETQYFGPGTRLLVL.

In its sample, this clone was seen a few times. CDR3 in amino acids: CASSFLPSGNTIYF. DNA for the CDR3: TGTGCCAGCAGCTTCCTGCCCTCTGGAAACACCATATATTTT. The V gene is TRBV5-6, the J gene TRBJ1-3; D unresolved. From germline, CDR1 is SGHDT and CDR2 YYEEEE. The CDR3 contains 14 residues. V was trimmed by 2 bases and J by 0 bases, leaving 6 bases between them.

The genes are TRBV5-6 and TRBJ1-3; 8 nucleotides line up with TRBD1. J gave up 5 bases and V 2 bases, and 9 bases lay outside the gene matches. Germline V gene lookup returns CDR1 SGHDT and CDR2 YYEEEE. The CDR3 is 16 residues long. CDR3: CASSFRRTGGRNTIYF. The CDR3, as DNA: TGTGCCAGCAGCTTTAGACGAACAGGGGGAAGAAACACCATATATTTT. The full variable domain, in which reference TRBV5-6 and TRBJ1-3 provide the parts outside the CDR3, is DAGVTQSPTHLIKTRGQQVTLRCSPKSGHDTVSWYQQALGQGPQFIFQYYEEEERQRGNFPDRFSGHQFPNYSSELNVNALLLGDSALYLCASSFRRTGGRNTIYFGEGSWLTVV.

The V call is TRBV4-2, the J call TRBJ2-2; no clear D gene. V lost 1 base and J lost 1, with 7 bases in between. The CDR3 runs 15 residues. Germline loops: CDR1 LGHNA, CDR2 YNFKEQ. CDR3 sequence: CASSQGPLNTGELFF. CDR3 nucleotides: TGTGCCAGCAGCCAAGGTCCCCTGAACACCGGGGAGCTGTTTTTT.

Relative to its sample, this clone is medium-sized. The rearrangement links TRBV12-2 to TRBJ2-2; the table names TRBD2, a call not compared with the DNA. TRBV12-2 is a known pseudogene. This CDR3 has 20 amino acids. CDR3 nucleotides: TGTGCAAGTCGCTTAAATAGGACTAGCGGGACGACCGAGAACACCGGGGAGCTGTTTTTT. Its translation is CASRLNRTSGTTENTGELFF.

This clone is medium-sized (0.01 to 0.1%). V gene TRBV28 combines with J gene TRBJ1-1, with 10 bases matching TRBD1. This CDR3 has 13 amino acids. Per the germline V gene, CDR1 is MDHEN and CDR2 is SYDVKM. The J segment lost 5 bases and the V segment lost 6 bases, leaving 3 bases of the junction unmatched. The CDR3, as DNA: TGTGCCAGCAGGCGGACAGGGGGGACTGAAGCTTTCTTT. Amino acid sequence: CASRRTGGTEAFF.

In DNA form, the CDR3 reads TGCGCCAGCAAAGGAAATTGGTACGAGCAGTACTTC. This encodes CASKGNWYEQYF. V gene TRBV5-1 combines with J gene TRBJ2-7; D gene ambiguous. The CDR3 loop spans 12 amino acids. Per the germline V gene, CDR1 is SGHRS and CDR2 is YFSETQ. V lost 6 bases, J lost 4 bases, and 11 bases lay in between.

Only a few counts were recorded for this clone. The rearrangement joins TRBV5-1 to TRBJ2-1; D uncertain. Trimming removed 9 bases from V and 5 bases from J, with 18 bases in between. Germline assignment: CDR1 SGHRS and CDR2 YFSETQ. The CDR3 has 14 residues. Written as DNA, the CDR3 is TGCGCCACCGGAGTGGGCGGCCCAAACAATGAGCAGTTCTTC. This translates into CATGVGGPNNEQFF.

The chain employs TRBV4-3 and TRBJ2-1; 9 positions agree with TRBD2. The V gene's germline CDR1 is LGHNA and CDR2 YSLEER. With V trimmed by 0 bases and J by 10 bases, 1 base remained unmatched. The length of the CDR3 is 13 residues. CDR3 sequence reads: CASSQDSGREQFF. CDR3 DNA sequence: TGCGCCAGCAGCCAAGATAGCGGGAGAGAGCAGTTCTTC.